These 2 T cell receptor beta chains were sequenced from one sample in a study of CD8+ T cells in alopecia areata. The authors extracted RNA and reverse transcribed it into cDNA as the sequencing template. Profiled with immunoSEQ multiplex PCR; TCRdb holds only in-frame clones, not every one. Seen here are 190,000 or so clones, around three fifths observed once, and the top ten hold 10% to 15%. The treatment here: oral pan-JAK inhibitor, 5-10 mg twice daily. This material consisted of CD8+ T cells sorted from blood, taken at week 24, from a patient treated with tofacitinib. These receptors were obtained from a human donor with alopecia areata.

V usage is TRBV11-2 and J usage is TRBJ1-2; D is uncertain. This CDR3 has 14 residues. Germline V gene data show CDR1 as SGHAT and CDR2 as FQNNGV. V was trimmed by 3 bases and J by 2 bases, leaving 10 bases between them. CDR3 sequence reads: CASSFFQTNYGYTF. CDR3 DNA sequence: TGTGCCAGCAGCTTTTTCCAGACCAACTATGGCTACACCTTC.

This clone has a count of ten or more. The chain links TRBV5-4 to TRBJ2-1; 7 bases match TRBD1. The CDR3 covers 13 residues. Per germline, CDR1 SGHNT and CDR2 YYREEE (reference sequence). The CDR3 here is CAAADRAYNEQFF. The CDR3 DNA is TGTGCAGCCGCCGACAGGGCTTACAATGAGCAGTTCTTC.